The rows below give T cell receptor beta chains drawn from one sample of a study of cytomegalovirus exposure and HLA in healthy donors. Sequencing was performed with immunoSEQ multiplex PCR; in TCRdb, only in-frame clones are kept and a portion is missing. The repertoire includes 200,000 to 250,000 clones, roughly 85% of them detected once, and 1.5% to 2% sits in the top ten. The sequenced material came from PBMCs. The receptor source for this set is a man younger than 30 in good health and CMV-seronegative. Both conserved end residues are part of each CDR3. Fields, in order: CDR3 length, V gene, CDR3 protein.

length: 14
V: TRBV9
CDR3: CASSARTQDNEQFF

length: 21
V: TRBV28
CDR3: CASSFRVARQGAIGVYNEQFF

length: 14
V: TRBV15
CDR3: CATSREQGLTEAFF

length: 13
V: TRBV7-2
CDR3: CASSLDGGYGYTF

length: 13
V: TRBV28
CDR3: CASRQGIKQPQHF

length: 16
V: TRBV9
CDR3: CASSVGGSGGQETQYF

length: 15
V: TRBV11-3
CDR3: CASSVEAGGPYEQYF

length: 11
V: TRBV2
CDR3: CASSTDSEAFF

length: 15
V: TRBV6-5
CDR3: CASSSGRHNGNTIYF

length: 16
V: TRBV7-8
CDR3: CASSTLAGGNTGELFF

length: 14
V: TRBV29-1
CDR3: CSVSPRLNRHEQFF

length: 15
V: TRBV18
CDR3: CASSPPLQGGPEQYF

length: 17
V: TRBV25-1
CDR3: CASSEPWTGEGTNGQFF

length: 14
V: TRBV19
CDR3: CASRMGLPTDTQYF

length: 14
V: TRBV4-3
CDR3: CASSQDQGGETQYF

length: 11
V: TRBV6-5
CDR3: CATRGAYEQYF

length: 13
V: TRBV6-1
CDR3: CASSVDRAEKLFF

length: 15
V: TRBV19
CDR3: CASSQHRQGGTEAFF

length: 15
V: TRBV5-1
CDR3: CASSTDGQEDSPPHF

length: 12
V: TRBV30
CDR3: CALTGLNTEAFF

length: 14
V: TRBV9
CDR3: CASSPSRVSTEAFF

length: 15
V: TRBV5-4
CDR3: CASSSSRGGNEKLFF

length: 18
V: TRBV9
CDR3: CASSEGTSGGQYQETQYF

length: 16
V: TRBV18
CDR3: CASSPEGGSGANVLTF

length: 16
V: TRBV7-2
CDR3: CASSLRPAGVTDTQYF

length: 13
V: TRBV6-5
CDR3: CASSEQHSYEQYF

length: 14
V: TRBV29-1
CDR3: CSVEGQGASGELFF

length: 15
V: TRBV5-1
CDR3: CASSLGATTGNTIYF

length: 14
V: TRBV6-4
CDR3: CASSPGDDTDTQYF

length: 17
V: TRBV27
CDR3: CASSLRGTGGGNSPLHF

length: 14
V: TRBV6-6
CDR3: CASRRTADSYEQYF

length: 13
V: TRBV18
CDR3: CASSPPEADTQYF

length: 14
V: TRBV11-2
CDR3: CASTSTGFWDEQFF

length: 14
V: TRBV30
CDR3: CAWSGTGGQETQYF

length: 16
V: TRBV7-9
CDR3: CASSLALGLIPGELFF

length: 15
V: TRBV28
CDR3: CASSLGRTSTDTQYF

length: 18
V: TRBV28
CDR3: CASSSFYPLGTQSYEQYF

length: 18
V: TRBV30
CDR3: CAWSLTRTSGRAGHEQYF

length: 15
V: TRBV11-2
CDR3: CASSLTAAGTDTQYF

length: 15
V: TRBV9
CDR3: CASSAGTEAGNTIYF

length: 15
V: TRBV11-3
CDR3: CASSSPLGFGNTIYF